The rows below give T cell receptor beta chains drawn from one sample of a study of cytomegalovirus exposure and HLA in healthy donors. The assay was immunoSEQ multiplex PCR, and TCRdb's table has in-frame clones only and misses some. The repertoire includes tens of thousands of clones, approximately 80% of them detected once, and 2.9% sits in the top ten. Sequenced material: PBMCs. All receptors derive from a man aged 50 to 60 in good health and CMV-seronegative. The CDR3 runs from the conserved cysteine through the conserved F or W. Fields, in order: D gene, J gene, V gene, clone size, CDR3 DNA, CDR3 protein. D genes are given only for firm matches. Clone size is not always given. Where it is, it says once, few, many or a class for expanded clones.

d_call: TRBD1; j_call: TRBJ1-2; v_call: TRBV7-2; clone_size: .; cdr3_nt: TGTGCCAGCAGCTACTATCCGGGACAGGGGGCGGGTGGCTACACCTTC; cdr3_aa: CASSYYPGQGAGGYTF
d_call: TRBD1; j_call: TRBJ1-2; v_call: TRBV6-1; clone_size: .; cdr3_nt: TGTGCCAGCAGTGAAGTGGCAGGGGGCGCGAGGGGCTACACCTTC; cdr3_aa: CASSEVAGGARGYTF
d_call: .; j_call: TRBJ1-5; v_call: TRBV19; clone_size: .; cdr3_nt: TGTGCCAGTAGTGTGGACACCGGTACTAATCAGCCCCAGCATTTT; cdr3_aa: CASSVDTGTNQPQHF
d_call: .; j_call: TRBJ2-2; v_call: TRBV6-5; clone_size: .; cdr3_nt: TGTGCCAGCAGTTACGGAGGAGTGAACACCGGGGAGCTGTTTTTT; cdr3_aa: CASSYGGVNTGELFF
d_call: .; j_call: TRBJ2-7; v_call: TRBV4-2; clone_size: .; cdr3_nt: TGTGCCAGCAGCCAAGATATATCAGGGAACTACGAGCAGTACTTC; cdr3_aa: CASSQDISGNYEQYF
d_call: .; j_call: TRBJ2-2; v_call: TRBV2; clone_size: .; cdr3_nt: TGTGCCAGCAGTGAAACCCCTCTAAAAAAGTCCGGGGAGCTGTTTTTT; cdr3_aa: CASSETPLKKSGELFF
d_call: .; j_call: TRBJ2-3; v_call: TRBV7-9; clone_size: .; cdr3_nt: TGTTCCAGCAGCCCAAGCATCGTGTCGCAGTATTTT; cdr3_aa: CSSSPSIVSQYF
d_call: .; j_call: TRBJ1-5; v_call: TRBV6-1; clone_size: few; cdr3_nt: TGTGCCAGCGAAACAGGGAGTTCAGGCAATCAGCCCCAGCATTTT; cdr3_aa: CASETGSSGNQPQHF
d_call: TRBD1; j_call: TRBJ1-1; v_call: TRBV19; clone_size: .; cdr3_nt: TGTGCCAGTAGTCTATGGACAGGGGCCCCAACAACTGAAGCTTTCTTT; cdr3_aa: CASSLWTGAPTTEAFF
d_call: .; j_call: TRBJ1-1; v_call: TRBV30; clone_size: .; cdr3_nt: TGTGCCTGGAAACTACGAGTGGGGCCAGGGAACACTGAAGCTTTCTTT; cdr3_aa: CAWKLRVGPGNTEAFF